This TCR beta chain was found in a study of T cell repertoires in cytomegalovirus infection. As for the study in general: The study used recently identified HLA-C-restricted and well-studied HLA-B-restricted CMV epitopes. Study results and caveats: Cumulative public TCR beta family frequency identified CMV carriers with the relevant HLA.

A word on this clonotype: Its antigen remains unknown.

Trimming left V 0 bases short and J 0 bases short, with 12 bases between. There are 18 residues in the CDR3. In germline, CDR1 is MGHRA, CDR2 YSYEKL. TCRdb re-called the reads with MiXCR, one entry per CDR3 protein. Found here are about 110,000 distinct CDR3 sequences, 30% of them singletons; the top ten hold around two fifths. Sample: CD8+ T cells from cultured PBMCs, taken from culture after CMV antigen stimulation. This chain connects TRBV4-1 to TRBJ2-6; perhaps TRBD1 as D (6 bases). The sequence came from a human donor in good health (CMV status not recorded). Some clones in this sample may be carry-over from other donors' samples. CDR3 in amino acids: CASSQEQGVVSGANVLTF. CDR3 nucleotide sequence: TGCGCCAGCAGCCAAGAACAGGGCGTCGTCTCTGGGGCCAACGTCCTGACTTTC.